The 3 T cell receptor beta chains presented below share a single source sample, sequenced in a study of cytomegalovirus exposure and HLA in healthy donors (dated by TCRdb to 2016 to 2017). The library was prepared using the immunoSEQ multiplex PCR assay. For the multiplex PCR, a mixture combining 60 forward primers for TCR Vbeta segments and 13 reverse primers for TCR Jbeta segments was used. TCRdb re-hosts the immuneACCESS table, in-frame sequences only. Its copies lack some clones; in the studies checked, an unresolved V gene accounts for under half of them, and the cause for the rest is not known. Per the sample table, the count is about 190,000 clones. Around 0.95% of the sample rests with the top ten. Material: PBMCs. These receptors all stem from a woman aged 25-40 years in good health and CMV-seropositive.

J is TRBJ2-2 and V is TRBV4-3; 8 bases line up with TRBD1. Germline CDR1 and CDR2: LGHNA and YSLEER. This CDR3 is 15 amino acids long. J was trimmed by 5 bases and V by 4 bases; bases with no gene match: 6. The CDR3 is CASSPQGAGTGELFF. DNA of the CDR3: TGCGCCAGCAGCCCCCAGGGGGCCGGGACCGGGGAGCTGTTTTTT.

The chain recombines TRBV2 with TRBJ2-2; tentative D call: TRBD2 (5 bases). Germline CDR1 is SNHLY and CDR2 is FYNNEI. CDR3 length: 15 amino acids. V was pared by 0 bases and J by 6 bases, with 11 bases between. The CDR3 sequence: CASSEASGWAGELFF. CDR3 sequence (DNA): TGTGCCAGCAGTGAAGCGAGCGGTTGGGCCGGGGAGCTGTTTTTT.

DNA for the CDR3: TGTGCCAGCAGCGTAGCATGGGAGGGGAGCACAGATACGCAGTATTTT. Encoded protein: CASSVAWEGSTDTQYF. The chain combines TRBV9 with TRBJ2-3, with 7 bases that match TRBD2. J lost 0 bases, V lost 0 bases, and 4 bases had no gene match. CDR1 and CDR2 (germline): SGDLS, YYNGEE. CDR3 length: 16 residues.